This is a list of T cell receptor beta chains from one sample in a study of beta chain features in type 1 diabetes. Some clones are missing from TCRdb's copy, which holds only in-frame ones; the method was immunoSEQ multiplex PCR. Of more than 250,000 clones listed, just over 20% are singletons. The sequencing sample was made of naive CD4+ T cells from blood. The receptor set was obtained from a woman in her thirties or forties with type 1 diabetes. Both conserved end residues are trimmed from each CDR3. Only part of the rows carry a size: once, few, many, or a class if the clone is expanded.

SVTGTGSNEQF | TRBJ2-1 | 11 | few | TRBV29-1
ASSRGLAGDDEQF | TRBJ2-1 | 13 | . | TRBV4-3
AWSVIRTGGGNQPQH | TRBJ1-5 | 15 | few | TRBV30
ASSQGAGLAYGYT | TRBJ1-2 | 13 | few | TRBV4-3
ASSEGARADKAI | TRBJ1-3 | 12 | few | TRBV5-4
ATFAGTSVRGYT | TRBJ1-2 | 12 | . | TRBV6-5
ASSQQQGPYEQY | TRBJ2-7 | 12 | . | TRBV11-2
ASSFPAGGPNEQF | TRBJ2-1 | 13 | few | TRBV27
SSTTGLSGNTIY | TRBJ1-3 | 12 | few | TRBV29-1
ASSDGHKLQETQY | TRBJ2-5 | 13 | few | TRBV7-2
ASSPDRGQTEAF | TRBJ1-1 | 12 | . | TRBV18
ASSLARLAGVADTQY | TRBJ2-3 | 15 | . | TRBV5-1
ASSSIGGQGREKLF | TRBJ1-4 | 14 | . | TRBV5-1
ASTKTSGANTGELF | TRBJ2-2 | 14 | few | TRBV5-1
ASTQGGLQETQY | TRBJ2-5 | 12 | . | TRBV7-9
ASSESTGRQQPQH | TRBJ1-5 | 13 | once | TRBV6-1
ASSPTSQENIQY | TRBJ2-4 | 12 | few | TRBV7-3
ASSHGGAGNEKLF | TRBJ1-4 | 13 | few | TRBV7-9
ASSSTRLAGSYEQY | TRBJ2-7 | 14 | few | TRBV27
ASSSGTVNYGYT | TRBJ1-2 | 12 | . | TRBV5-1
ASSLRGGLGGELF | TRBJ2-2 | 13 | few | TRBV6-5
ASSLIGFSGNTIY | TRBJ1-3 | 13 | . | TRBV5-1
ASSLPGTSYEQY | TRBJ2-7 | 12 | . | TRBV7-9
AWSRGEGYT | TRBJ1-2 | 9 | . | TRBV30
ATRAGIYEQY | TRBJ2-7 | 10 | . | TRBV6-5
ASRDSTGTSPDTQY | TRBJ2-3 | 14 | . | TRBV5-1